This T cell receptor beta chain was profiled in a study of blood T cell repertoires in COVID-19 (dated by TCRdb to about 2020). Context from the whole study: Collaborator samples came from the United States, Italy and Spain and covered acute and convalescent phases of COVID-19. Where available, HLA class I and class II types were obtained from metadata supplied by the sample provider rather than from assay-based typing. The repertoires were made available in a free public database intended to serve as a resource for research on the immune response to SARS-CoV-2. The prospective study material was composed of cDNA or gDNA derived from T cells, B-cell-depleted T cells, or PBMCs. Samples came from the ongoing ImmuneRACE study (first 160 participants) plus 1,254 subjects from 6 global collaborators. Deeply sampled blood TCRbeta repertoires from subjects exposed to, actively infected with, or recovered from COVID-19 were included in the dataset. Sample metadata almost always included a de-identified subject ID, COVID-19 status, age in years and sex.

There are 12 amino acids in the CDR3, from cysteine to phenylalanine inclusive. The read is trimmed to its CDR3 DNA, 36 bases read in frame from base 1. V and J lose 4 bases and 6 bases, and a span of 7 bases separates them. The germline V gene (reference sequence) provides CDR1 WNHNN and CDR2 SYGVQD. The immunoSEQ Assay, a bias-controlled multiplex PCR, was used to amplify TCRbeta CDR3 regions from genomic DNA. As for the authors' bioinformatics: The number of nucleated cells in each sample was estimated from the amplification of reference gene primers within the assay. Sequence reads were collapsed and filtered to measure the absolute abundance of every unique TCRbeta CDR3 rearrangement. For each sample, productive Simpson clonality was calculated as the square root of Simpson's diversity index across productive rearrangements. TCRdb provides this immuneACCESS table in a form limited to in-frame rearrangements. Some clones are lacking; in checked studies, under half of them reflect an unresolved V gene, and why the rest are absent is not known. V and J calls and clone size are those listed in that table; D and trimming were worked out from the DNA. This sample holds approximately 190,000 clones; around 83% were observed only once. The ten largest account for approximately 6.1% of the sample.

Of note for this clone: Its specific antigen is unknown. Per-base qualities were not stored, and no clone one base away is much larger.

General conclusions and limits of the study: Clinical and demographic metadata were provided uncurated, with the amount varying by source and participant.

The collaborating institutions used their own protocols to collect whole blood in K2EDTA tubes. For TCRbeta analysis, collaborator samples were shipped as frozen whole blood, as isolated PBMCs, or as DNA extracted from either sample type. Sequencing was performed on peripheral blood. The sequence was collected from a woman between 35 and 50 years old with acute or convalescent COVID-19. The chain was built from TRBV10-1 and TRBJ2-1; no D segment can be confidently identified. At the DNA level, the sequence is TGCGCCAGCAGTGTTATCGTCAATGAGCAGTTCTTC. Translated, this gives CASSVIVNEQFF.